This T cell receptor beta chain appears in the sequencing data of a study of Ad26.COV2.S vaccination and SARS-CoV-2 variants. Study context: Doses of Ad26.COV2.S were injected into muscle once or twice, 56 days apart.

Assay used: immunoSEQ multiplex PCR; TCRdb lists only in-frame clones, some missing. Here the sample spans around 450,000 clones, about 90% being singletons. Treatment in this sample: 15 to 20 received Ad26.COV2.S at low or high dose, single or two shots; about 5 received placebo; per-sample allocation not given. Repertoires come from day 63 after the first vaccine or placebo injection. This adult donor, from Boston, was 18-55 years old. Germline CDR1 reads LNHDA; CDR2 reads SQIVND (reference sequence). The CDR3 has 16 residues. V was pared by 5 bases and J by 5 bases, with 10 bases of the junction left unmatched.

The chain recombines TRBV19 with TRBJ2-5; 11 nucleotides match TRBD1. The material was peripheral blood, obtained in a trial of Ad26.COV2.S vaccine versus placebo. This sequence originates from a person between 18 and 65 years old who received the Ad26.COV2.S COVID-19 vaccine or a placebo. CDR3 loop: CASSLTGQGALETQYF. CDR3 nucleotide sequence: TGTGCCAGTAGTTTAACCGGACAGGGGGCGTTGGAGACCCAGTACTTC.